This TCR beta chain was recorded in a study of beta chain features in type 1 diabetes. Overall study findings and caveats: Patients with Type 1 diabetes showed moderately but significantly shorter TCRB CDR3s in all four CD4+ subsets.

This CDR3 region has 17 residues. The V end lost 4 bases, the J end lost 1 base, and 18 bases lay between the germline ends. The germline CDR1 and CDR2 sequences are MGHRA and YSYEKL. Expressed TCRB transcripts were sequenced, since all the RNA that had been isolated was reverse transcribed. Assay: immunoSEQ multiplex PCR; the TCRdb copy retains only in-frame clones and omits some. Counted here are roughly 260,000 clones, under 13% occurring once; the ten biggest clones make up 0.017%. The sample holds a few counts of this clone. The target antigen is unknown. The V gene is TRBV4-1, the J gene TRBJ2-3; weak D call: TRBD2 (5 bases). Sequenced material: naive CD4+ T cells from blood. The clonotype comes from a man between 25 and 39 years old with type 1 diabetes. The CDR3 loop reads CASSPYGGLTGTDTQYF. Here the CDR3 DNA reads TGCGCCAGCAGCCCATATGGAGGTCTCACTGGCACAGATACGCAGTATTTT.